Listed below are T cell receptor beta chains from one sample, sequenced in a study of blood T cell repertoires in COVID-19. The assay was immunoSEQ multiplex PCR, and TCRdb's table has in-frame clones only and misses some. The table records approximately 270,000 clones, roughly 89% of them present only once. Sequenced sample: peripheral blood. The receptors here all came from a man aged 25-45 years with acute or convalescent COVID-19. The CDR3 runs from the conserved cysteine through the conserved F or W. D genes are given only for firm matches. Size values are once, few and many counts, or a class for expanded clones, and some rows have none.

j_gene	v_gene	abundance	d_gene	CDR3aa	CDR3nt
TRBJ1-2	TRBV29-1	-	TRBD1	CSVKDTGTGTYGYTF	TGCAGCGTGAAAGACACCGGGACAGGGACCTATGGCTACACCTTC
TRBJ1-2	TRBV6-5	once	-	CASTGGYGYTF	TGTGCCAGCACCGGCGGGTATGGCTACACCTTC
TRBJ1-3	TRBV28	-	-	CASRGGNAGNTIYF	TGTGCCAGCAGAGGGGGAAACGCAGGAAACACCATATATTTT
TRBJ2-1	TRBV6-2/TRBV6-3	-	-	CASSYEFSGQFF	TGTGCCAGCAGTTACGAGTTCTCTGGGCAGTTCTTC
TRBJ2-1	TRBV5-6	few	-	CASSLDRVNEQFF	TGTGCCAGCAGCTTGGACAGGGTGAATGAGCAGTTCTTC
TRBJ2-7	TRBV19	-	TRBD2	CASRAAGELVYEQYF	TGTGCCAGTAGGGCGGCGGGGGAGTTAGTCTACGAGCAGTACTTC
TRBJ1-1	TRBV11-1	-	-	CASSFGGGGTEAFF	TGTGCCAGCAGCTTTGGGGGAGGGGGCACTGAAGCTTTCTTT
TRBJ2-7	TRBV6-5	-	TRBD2	CASSLGGSVYEQYF	TGTGCCAGCAGTTTGGGCGGGAGTGTTTACGAGCAGTACTTC
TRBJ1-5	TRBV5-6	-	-	CASSLDSSNQPQHF	TGTGCCAGCAGCTTGGATAGTAGCAATCAGCCCCAGCATTTT
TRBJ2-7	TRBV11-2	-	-	CASSLRGTSYEQYF	TGTGCCAGCAGCCTCCGGGGGACCTCCTACGAGCAGTACTTC
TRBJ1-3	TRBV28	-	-	CASSALGAGGSGNTIYF	TGTGCCAGCAGTGCCCTGGGGGCCGGAGGCTCTGGAAACACCATATATTTT
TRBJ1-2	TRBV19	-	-	CASRTGQTSLGGYTF	TGTGCCAGTAGGACCGGACAGACCTCCTTGGGTGGCTACACCTTC
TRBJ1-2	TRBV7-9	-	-	CASSPDSGSYGYTF	TGTGCCAGCAGCCCGGACAGCGGTTCCTATGGCTACACCTTC
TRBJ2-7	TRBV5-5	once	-	CASSYRGFGDEQYF	TGTGCCAGCAGCTACCGAGGTTTCGGCGACGAGCAGTACTTC
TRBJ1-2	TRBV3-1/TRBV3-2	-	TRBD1	CASSPGTGRGGYTF	TGTGCCAGCAGCCCCGGGACAGGGAGGGGCGGCTACACCTTC
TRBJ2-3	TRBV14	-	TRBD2	CASWTSGRGDTQYF	TGTGCCAGTTGGACTAGCGGGAGGGGAGATACGCAGTATTTT
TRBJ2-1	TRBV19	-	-	CASSRTLGVGNEQFF	TGTGCCAGTAGTAGGACTCTCGGTGTTGGCAATGAGCAGTTCTTC
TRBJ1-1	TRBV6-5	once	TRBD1	CASSKSWDRDTEAFF	TGTGCCAGCAGCAAGTCGTGGGACAGGGACACTGAAGCTTTCTTT
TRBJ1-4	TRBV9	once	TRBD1	CASSLRQGPTNEKLFF	TGTGCCAGCAGCCTCCGACAGGGACCAACTAATGAAAAACTGTTTTTT